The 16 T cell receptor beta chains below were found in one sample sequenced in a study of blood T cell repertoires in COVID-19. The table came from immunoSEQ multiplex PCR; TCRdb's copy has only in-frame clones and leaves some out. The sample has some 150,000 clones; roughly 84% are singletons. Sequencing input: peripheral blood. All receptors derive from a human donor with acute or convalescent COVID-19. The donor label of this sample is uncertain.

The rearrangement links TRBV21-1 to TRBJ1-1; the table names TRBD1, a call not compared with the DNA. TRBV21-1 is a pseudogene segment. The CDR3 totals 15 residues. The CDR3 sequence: CASSEGQGVLTEAFF. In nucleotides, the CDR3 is TGTGCCAGCAGCGAAGGACAGGGGGTTTTGACTGAAGCTTTCTTT.

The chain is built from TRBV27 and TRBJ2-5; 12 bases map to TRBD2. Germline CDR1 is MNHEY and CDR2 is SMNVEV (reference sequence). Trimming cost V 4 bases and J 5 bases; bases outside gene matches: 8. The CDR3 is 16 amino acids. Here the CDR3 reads CASSSRLAGVLETQYF. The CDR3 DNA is TGTGCCAGCAGTTCCCGACTAGCGGGAGTGCTGGAGACCCAGTACTTC.

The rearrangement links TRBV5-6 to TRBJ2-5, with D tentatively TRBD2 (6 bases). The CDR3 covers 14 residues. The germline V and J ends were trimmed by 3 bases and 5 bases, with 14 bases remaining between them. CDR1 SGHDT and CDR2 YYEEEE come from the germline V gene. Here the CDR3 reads CASSWAASEETQYF. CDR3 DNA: TGTGCCAGCAGCTGGGCGGCTAGCGAGGAGACCCAGTACTTC.

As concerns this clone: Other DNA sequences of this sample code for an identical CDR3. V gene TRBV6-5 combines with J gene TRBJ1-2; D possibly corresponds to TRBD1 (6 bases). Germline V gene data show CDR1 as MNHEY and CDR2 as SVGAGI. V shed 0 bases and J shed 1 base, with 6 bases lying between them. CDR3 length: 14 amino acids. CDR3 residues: CASSYSGHNYGYTF. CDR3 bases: TGTGCCAGCAGTTACTCGGGACATAACTATGGCTACACCTTC.

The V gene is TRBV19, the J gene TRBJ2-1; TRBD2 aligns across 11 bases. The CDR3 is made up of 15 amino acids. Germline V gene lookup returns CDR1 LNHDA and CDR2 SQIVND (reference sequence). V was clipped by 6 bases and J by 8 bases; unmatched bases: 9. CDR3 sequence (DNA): TGTGCCAGTAGCGAAATAGCGGGGGGGCCTTATGAGCAGTTCTTC. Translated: CASSEIAGGPYEQFF.

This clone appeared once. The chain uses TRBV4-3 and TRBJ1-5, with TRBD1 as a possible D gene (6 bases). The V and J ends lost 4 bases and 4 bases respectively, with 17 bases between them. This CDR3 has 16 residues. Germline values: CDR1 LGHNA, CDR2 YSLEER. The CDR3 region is CASSPTGTPRNQPQHF. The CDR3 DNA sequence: TGCGCCAGCAGCCCTACGGGGACACCCCGGAATCAGCCCCAGCATTTT.

The CDR3 is CASSVGGGGTNEKLFF. CDR3 sequence (DNA): TGTGCCAGCAGCGTAGGTGGAGGCGGAACTAATGAAAAACTGTTTTTT. The gene calls are TRBV9 and TRBJ1-4, with unresolved D. The V gene lost 0 bases and the J gene lost 1 base, with 10 bases spanning the gap. The CDR3 is 16 amino acids. The V gene's germline CDR1 is SGDLS and CDR2 YYNGEE.

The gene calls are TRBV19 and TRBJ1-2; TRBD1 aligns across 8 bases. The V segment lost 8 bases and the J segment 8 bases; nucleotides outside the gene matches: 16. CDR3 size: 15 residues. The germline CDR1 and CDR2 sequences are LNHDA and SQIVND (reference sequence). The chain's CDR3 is CASSPPSGGARGYTF. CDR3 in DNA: TGTGCCAGTTCCCCCCCGTCAGGGGGCGCGAGGGGCTACACCTTC. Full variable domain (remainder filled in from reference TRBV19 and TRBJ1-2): DGGITQSPKYLFRKEGQNVTLSCEQNLNHDAMYWYRQDPGQGLRLIYYSQIVNDFQKGDIAEGYSVSREKKESFPLTVTSAQKNPTAFYLCASSPPSGGARGYTFGSGTRLTVV.

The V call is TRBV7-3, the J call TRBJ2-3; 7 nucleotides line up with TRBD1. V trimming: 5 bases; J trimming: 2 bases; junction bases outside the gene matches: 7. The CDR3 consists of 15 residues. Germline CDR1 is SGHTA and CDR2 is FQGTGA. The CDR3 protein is CASSPSTGATDTQYF. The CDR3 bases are TGTGCCAGCAGCCCCTCCACAGGGGCCACAGATACGCAGTATTTT.

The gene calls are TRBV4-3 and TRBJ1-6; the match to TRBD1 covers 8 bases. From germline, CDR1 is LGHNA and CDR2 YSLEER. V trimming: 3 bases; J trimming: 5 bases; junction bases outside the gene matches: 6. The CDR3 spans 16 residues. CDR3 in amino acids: CASSQDRALNNSPLHF. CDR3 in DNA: TGCGCCAGCAGCCAGGACAGGGCCCTAAATAATTCACCCCTCCACTTT.

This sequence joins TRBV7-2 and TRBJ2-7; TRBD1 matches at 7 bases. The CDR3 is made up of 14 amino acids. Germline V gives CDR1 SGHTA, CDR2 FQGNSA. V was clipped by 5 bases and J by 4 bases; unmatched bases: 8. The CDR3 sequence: CASSPRTGPYEQYV. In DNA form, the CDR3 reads TGTGCCAGCAGCCCCCGGACAGGCCCTTACGAGCAGTACGTC.

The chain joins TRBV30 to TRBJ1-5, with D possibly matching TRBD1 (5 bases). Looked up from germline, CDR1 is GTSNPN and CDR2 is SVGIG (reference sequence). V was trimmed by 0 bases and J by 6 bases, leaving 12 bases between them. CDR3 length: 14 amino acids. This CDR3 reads CAWSVGRDSQPQHF. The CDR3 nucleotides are TGTGCCTGGAGTGTGGGCAGGGATTCTCAGCCCCAGCATTTT. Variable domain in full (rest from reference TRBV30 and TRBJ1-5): SQTIHQWPATLVQPVGSPLSLECTVEGTSNPNLYWYRQAAGRGLQLLFYSVGIGQISSEVPQNLSASRPQDRQFILSSKKLLLSDSGFYLCAWSVGRDSQPQHFGDGTRLSIL.

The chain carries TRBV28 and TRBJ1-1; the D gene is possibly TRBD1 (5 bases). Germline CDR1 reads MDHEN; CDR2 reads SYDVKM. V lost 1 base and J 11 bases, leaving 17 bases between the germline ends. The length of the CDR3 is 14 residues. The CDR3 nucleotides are TGTGCCAGCAGTTTATTAGGCGGGGGGGGTAGGGCTTTCTTT. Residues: CASSLLGGGGRAFF.

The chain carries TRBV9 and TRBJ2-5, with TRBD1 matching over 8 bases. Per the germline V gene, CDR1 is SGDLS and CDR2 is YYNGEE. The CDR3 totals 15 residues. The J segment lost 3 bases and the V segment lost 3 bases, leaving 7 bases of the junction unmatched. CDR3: CASSGTGTLKETQYF. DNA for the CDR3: TGTGCCAGCAGCGGGACAGGGACCCTGAAAGAGACCCAGTACTTC.

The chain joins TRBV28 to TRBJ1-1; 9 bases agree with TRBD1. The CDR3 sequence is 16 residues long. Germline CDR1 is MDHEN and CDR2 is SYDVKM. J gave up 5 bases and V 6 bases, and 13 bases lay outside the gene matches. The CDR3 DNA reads TGTGCCAGCAGCCCGAATCCGGGACAGGGACGGACTGAAGCTTTCTTT. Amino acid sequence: CASSPNPGQGRTEAFF.

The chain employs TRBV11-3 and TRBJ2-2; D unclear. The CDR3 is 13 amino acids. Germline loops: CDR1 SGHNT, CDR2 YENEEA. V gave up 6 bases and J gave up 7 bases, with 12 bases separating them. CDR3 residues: CASSPTPRGELFF. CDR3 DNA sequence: TGTGCCAGCAGTCCCACCCCGCGCGGGGAGCTGTTTTTT. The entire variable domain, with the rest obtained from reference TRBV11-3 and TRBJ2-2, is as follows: EAGVVQSPRYKIIEKKQPVAFWCNPISGHNTLYWYLQNLGQGPELLIRYENEEAVDDSQLPKDRFSAERLKGVDSTLKIQPAELGDSAVYLCASSPTPRGELFFGEGSRLTVL.